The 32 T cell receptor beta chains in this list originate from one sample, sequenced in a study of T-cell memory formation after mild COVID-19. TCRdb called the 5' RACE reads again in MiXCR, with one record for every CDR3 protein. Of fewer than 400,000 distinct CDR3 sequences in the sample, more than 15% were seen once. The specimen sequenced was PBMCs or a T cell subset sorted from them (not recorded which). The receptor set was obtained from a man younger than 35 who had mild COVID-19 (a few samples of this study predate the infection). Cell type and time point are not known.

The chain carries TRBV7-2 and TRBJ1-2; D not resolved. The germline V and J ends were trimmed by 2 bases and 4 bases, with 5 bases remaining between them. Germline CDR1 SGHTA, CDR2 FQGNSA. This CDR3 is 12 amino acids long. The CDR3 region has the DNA TGTGCCAGCAGCTTATCGAGCTATGGCTACACCTTC. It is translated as CASSLSSYGYTF.

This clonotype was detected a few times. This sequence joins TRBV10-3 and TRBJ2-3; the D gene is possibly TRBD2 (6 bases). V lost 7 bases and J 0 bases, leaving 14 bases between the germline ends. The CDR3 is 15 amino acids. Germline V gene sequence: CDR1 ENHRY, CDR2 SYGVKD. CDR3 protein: CAITGGLSSTDTQYF. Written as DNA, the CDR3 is TGTGCCATCACCGGGGGACTGTCTAGCACAGATACGCAGTATTTT.

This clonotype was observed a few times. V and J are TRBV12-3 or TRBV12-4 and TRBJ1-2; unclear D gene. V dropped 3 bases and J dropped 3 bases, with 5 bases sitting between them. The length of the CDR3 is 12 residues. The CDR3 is CASSFRHYGYTF. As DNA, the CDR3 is TGTGCCAGCAGTTTTCGGCACTATGGCTACACCTTC.

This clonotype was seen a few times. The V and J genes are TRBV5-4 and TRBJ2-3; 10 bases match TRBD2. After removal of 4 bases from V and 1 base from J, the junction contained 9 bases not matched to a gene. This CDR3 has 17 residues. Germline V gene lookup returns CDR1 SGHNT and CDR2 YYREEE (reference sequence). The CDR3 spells CASSPPRGLAGTDTQYF. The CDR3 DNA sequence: TGTGCCAGCAGCCCACCCCGCGGACTAGCGGGCACAGATACGCAGTATTTT. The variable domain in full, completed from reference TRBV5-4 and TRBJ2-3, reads ETGVTQSPTHLIKTRGQQVTLRCSSQSGHNTVSWYQQALGQGPQFIFQYYREEENGRGNFPPRFSGLQFPNYSSELNVNALELDDSALYLCASSPPRGLAGTDTQYFGPGTRLTVL.

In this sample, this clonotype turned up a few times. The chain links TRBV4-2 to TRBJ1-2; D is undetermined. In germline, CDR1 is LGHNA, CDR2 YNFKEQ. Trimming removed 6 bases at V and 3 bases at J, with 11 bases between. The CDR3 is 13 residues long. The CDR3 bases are TGTGCCAGCAGTTCTTCCGTGGACTATGGCTACACCTTC. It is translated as CASSSSVDYGYTF.

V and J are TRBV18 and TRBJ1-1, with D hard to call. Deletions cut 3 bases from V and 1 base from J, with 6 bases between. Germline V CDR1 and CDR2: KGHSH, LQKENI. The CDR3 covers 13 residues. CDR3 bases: TGTGCCAGCTCACCGGAGAGGAACACTGAAGCTTTCTTT. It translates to CASSPERNTEAFF.

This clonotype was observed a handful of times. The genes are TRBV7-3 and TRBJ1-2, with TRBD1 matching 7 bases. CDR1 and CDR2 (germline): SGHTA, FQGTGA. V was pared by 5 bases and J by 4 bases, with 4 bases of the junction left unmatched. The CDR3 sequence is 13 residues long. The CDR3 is CASSPQGGYGYTF. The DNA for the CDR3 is TGTGCCAGCAGCCCGCAGGGGGGCTATGGCTACACCTTC.

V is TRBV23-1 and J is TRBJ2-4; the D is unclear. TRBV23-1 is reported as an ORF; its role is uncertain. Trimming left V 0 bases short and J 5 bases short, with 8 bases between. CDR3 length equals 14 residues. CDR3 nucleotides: TGCGCCAGCAGTCAATCGACCAGAGAAAACATTCAGTACTTC. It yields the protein CASSQSTRENIQYF.

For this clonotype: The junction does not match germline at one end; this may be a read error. The chain's CDR3 is CSGVGSVPSSYTEQFF. CDR3 in DNA: TGCAGCGGGGTAGGGTCGGTTCCTAGCTCCTACACTGAGCAGTTCTTC. The V gene is TRBV29-1, the J gene TRBJ2-1; D may be TRBD2 (5 bases). The CDR3 runs 16 residues. Germline V gene lookup returns CDR1 SQVTM and CDR2 ANQGSEA.

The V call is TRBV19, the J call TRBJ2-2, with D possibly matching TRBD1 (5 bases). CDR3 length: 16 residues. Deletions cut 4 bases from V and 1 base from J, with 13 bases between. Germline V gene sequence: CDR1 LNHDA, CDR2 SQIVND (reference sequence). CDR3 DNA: TGTGCCAGTAGTAACCGACAGTGGGGGAACACCGGGGAGCTGTTTTTT. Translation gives CASSNRQWGNTGELFF.

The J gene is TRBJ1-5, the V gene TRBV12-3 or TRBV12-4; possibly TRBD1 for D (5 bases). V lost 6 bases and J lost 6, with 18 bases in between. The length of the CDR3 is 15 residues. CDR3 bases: TGTGCCAGCAGCCTCTCTGGCGGGGGAAGTCAGCCCCAGCATTTT. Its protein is CASSLSGGGSQPQHF.

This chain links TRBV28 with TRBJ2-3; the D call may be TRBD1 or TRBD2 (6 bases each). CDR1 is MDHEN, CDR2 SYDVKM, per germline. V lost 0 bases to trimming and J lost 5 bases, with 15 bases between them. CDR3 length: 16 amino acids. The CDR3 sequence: CASSLWSSGGGDTQYF. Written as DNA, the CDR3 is TGTGCCAGCAGTTTATGGTCCAGCGGAGGGGGAGATACGCAGTATTTT.

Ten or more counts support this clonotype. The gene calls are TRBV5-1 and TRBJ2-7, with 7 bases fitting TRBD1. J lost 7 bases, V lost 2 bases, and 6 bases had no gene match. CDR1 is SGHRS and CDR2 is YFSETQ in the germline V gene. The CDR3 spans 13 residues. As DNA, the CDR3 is TGCGCCAGCAGCTTCCAGGACAGGATAGAGCAGTACTTC. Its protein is CASSFQDRIEQYF.

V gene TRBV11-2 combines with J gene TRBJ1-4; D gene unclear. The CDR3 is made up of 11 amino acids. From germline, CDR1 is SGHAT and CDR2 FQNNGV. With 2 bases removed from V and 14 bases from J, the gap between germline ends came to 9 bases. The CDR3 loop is CASSLTGVLFF. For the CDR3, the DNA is TGTGCCAGCAGCTTAACTGGGGTCCTGTTTTTT.

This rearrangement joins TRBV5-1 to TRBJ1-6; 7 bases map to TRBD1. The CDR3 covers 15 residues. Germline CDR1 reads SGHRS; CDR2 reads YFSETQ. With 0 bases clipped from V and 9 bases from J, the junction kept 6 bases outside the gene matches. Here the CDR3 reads CASSLDGQGGSPLHF. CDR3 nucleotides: TGCGCCAGCAGCTTGGACGGGCAGGGGGGTTCACCCCTCCACTTT.

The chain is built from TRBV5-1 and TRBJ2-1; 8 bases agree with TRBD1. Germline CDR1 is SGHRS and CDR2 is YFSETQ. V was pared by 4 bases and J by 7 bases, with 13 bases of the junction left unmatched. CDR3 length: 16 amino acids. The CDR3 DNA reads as TGCGCCAGCAGCCGAGGGGGACAGGTGGGGGAGAATGAGCAGTTCTTC. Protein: CASSRGGQVGENEQFF.

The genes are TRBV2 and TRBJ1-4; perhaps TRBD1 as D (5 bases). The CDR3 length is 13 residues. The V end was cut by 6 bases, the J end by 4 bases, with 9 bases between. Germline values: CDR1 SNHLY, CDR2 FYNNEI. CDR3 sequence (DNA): TGTGCCAGCAGGGACAAAAATAATGAAAAACTGTTTTTT. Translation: CASRDKNNEKLFF.

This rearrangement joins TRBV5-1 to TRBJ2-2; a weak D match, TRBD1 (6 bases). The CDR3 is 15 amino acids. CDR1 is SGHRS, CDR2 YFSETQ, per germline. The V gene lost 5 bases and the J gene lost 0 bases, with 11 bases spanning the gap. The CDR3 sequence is CASRQGPPNTGELFF. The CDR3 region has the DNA TGCGCCAGCAGACAGGGTCCCCCGAACACCGGGGAGCTGTTTTTT.

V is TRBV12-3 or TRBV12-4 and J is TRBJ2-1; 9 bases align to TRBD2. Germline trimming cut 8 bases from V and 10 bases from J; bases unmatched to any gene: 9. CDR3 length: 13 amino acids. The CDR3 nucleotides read TGTGCCAGCCACTTGATTAGCGGGGGAGAGCAGTTCTTC. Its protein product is CASHLISGGEQFF.

In DNA form, the CDR3 reads TGTGCCAGCAGCCCGGGACACCGAAGGCCACCCCTCCACTTT. It is translated as CASSPGHRRPPLHF. This chain uses TRBV12-3 or TRBV12-4 with TRBJ1-6, with D tentatively TRBD1 (6 bases). V shed 6 bases and J shed 11 bases, with 17 bases lying between them. The CDR3 is made up of 14 amino acids.

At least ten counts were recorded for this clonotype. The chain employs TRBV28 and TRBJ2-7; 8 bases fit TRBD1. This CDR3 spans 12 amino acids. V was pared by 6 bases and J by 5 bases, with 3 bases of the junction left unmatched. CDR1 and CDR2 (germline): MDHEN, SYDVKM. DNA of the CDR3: TGTGCCAGCAGCTTGACAGGGGACGAGCAGTACGTC. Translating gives CASSLTGDEQYV.

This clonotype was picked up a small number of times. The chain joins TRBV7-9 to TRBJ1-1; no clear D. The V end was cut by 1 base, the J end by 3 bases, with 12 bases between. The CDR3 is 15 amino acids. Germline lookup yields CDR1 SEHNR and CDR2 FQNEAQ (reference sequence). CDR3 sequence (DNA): TGTGCCAGCAGCTTAGTCCGGCGGGGTGACACTGAAGCTTTCTTT. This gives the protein CASSLVRRGDTEAFF.

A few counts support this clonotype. The CDR3, as DNA: TGTGCCAGTGACCCCCAAAAGGATAACGCAGATACGCAGTATTTT. Protein: CASDPQKDNADTQYF. V is TRBV19 and J is TRBJ2-3; the D is unclear. From germline, CDR1 is LNHDA and CDR2 SQIVND (reference sequence). V dropped 8 bases and J dropped 4 bases, with 19 bases sitting between them. CDR3 length equals 15 residues.

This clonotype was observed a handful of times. The CDR3 here is CASLDRFGPYEQYV. The DNA of the CDR3 is TGTGCCAGCCTGGACAGGTTTGGACCCTACGAGCAGTACGTC. The chain joins TRBV7-2 to TRBJ2-7; 7 bases line up with TRBD1. The CDR3 is 14 residues long. Trimming removed 8 bases from V and 2 bases from J; junction bases left unmatched: 9. Germline CDR1 SGHTA, CDR2 FQGNSA.

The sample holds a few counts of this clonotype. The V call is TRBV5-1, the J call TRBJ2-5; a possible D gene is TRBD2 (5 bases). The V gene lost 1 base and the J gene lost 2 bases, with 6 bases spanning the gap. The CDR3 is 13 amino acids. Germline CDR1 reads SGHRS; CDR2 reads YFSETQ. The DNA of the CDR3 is TGCGCCAGCAGCTTGCTAGCTCAAGAGACCCAGTACTTC. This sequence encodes CASSLLAQETQYF.

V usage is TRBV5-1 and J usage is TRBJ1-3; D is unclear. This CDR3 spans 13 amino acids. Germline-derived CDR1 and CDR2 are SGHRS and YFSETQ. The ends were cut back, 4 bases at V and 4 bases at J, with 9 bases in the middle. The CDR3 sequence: CASSGDLGNTIYF. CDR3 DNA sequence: TGCGCCAGCAGCGGGGATCTGGGAAACACCATATATTTT.

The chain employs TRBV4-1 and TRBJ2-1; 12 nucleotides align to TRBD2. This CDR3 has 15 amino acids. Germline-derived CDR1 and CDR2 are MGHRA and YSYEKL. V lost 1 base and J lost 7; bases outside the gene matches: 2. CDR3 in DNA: TGCGCCAGCAGCCAAGGACTAGCGGGGGATAATGAGCAGTTCTTC. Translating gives CASSQGLAGDNEQFF.

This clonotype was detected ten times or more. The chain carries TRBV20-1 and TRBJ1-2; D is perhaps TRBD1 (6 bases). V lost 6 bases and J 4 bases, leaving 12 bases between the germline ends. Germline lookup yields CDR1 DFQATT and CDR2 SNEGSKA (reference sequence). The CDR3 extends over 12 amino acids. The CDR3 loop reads CSAPPGAYGYTF. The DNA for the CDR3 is TGCAGTGCCCCCCCAGGGGCCTATGGCTACACCTTC.

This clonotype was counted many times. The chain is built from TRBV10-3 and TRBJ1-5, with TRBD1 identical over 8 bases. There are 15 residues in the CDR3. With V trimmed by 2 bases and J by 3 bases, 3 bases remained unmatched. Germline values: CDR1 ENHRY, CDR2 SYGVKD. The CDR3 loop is CAISEPGQDNQPQHF. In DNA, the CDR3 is TGTGCCATCAGTGAGCCGGGACAGGACAATCAGCCCCAGCATTTT.

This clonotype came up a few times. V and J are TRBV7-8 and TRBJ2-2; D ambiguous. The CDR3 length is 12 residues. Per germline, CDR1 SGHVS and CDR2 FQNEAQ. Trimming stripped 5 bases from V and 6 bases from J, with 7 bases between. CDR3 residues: CASSQTAGELFF. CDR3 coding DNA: TGTGCCAGCAGCCAGACTGCCGGGGAGCTGTTTTTT.

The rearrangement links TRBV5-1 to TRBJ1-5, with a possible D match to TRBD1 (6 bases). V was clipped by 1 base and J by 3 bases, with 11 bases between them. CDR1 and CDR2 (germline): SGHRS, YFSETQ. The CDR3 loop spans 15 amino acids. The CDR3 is CASSLWAGANQPQHF. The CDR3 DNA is TGCGCCAGCAGCTTGTGGGCAGGGGCCAATCAGCCCCAGCATTTT.

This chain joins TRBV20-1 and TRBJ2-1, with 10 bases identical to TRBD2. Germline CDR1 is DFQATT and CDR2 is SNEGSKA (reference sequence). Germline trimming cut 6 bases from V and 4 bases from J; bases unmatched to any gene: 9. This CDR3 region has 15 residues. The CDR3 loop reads CSAERGGRGYNEQFF. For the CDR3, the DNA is TGCAGTGCAGAGCGGGGGGGCCGAGGGTACAATGAGCAGTTCTTC.